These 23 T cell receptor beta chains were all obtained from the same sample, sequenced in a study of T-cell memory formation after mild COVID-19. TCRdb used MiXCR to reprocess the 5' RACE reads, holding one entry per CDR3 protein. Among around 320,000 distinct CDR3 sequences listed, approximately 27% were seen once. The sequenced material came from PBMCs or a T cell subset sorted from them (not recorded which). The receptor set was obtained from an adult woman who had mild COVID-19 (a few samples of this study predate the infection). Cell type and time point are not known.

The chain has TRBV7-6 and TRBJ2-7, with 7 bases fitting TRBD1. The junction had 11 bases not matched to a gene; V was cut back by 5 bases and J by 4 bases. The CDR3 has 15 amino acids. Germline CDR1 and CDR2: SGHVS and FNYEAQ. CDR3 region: CASSLGTDYYYEQYF. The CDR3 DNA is TGTGCCAGCAGCCTCGGGACAGACTATTATTACGAGCAGTACTTC.

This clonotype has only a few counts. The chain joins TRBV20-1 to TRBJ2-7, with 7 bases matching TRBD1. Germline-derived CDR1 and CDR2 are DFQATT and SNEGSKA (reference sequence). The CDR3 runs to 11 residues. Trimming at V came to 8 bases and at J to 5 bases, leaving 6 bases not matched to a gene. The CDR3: CSPYRGHEQYF. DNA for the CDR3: TGCAGTCCCTATAGGGGGCACGAGCAGTACTTC.

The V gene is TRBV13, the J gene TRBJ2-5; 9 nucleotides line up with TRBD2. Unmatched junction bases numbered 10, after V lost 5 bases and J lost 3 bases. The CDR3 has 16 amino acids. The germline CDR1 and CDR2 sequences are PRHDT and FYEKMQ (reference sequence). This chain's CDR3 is CASSTRGGGREETQYF. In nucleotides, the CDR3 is TGTGCCAGCAGCACCCGTGGTGGCGGGAGGGAAGAGACCCAGTACTTC.

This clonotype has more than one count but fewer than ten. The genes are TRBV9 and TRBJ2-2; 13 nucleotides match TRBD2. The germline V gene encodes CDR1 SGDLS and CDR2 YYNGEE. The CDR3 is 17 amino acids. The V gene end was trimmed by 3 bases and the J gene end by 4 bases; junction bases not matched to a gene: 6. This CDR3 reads CASSASGTSGATGELFF. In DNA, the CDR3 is TGTGCCAGCAGCGCATCCGGGACTAGCGGGGCCACCGGGGAGCTGTTTTTT.

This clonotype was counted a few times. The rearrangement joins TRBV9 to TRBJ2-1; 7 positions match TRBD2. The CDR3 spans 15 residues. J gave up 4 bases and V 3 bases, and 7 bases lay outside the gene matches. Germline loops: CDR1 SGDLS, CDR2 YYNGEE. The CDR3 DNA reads TGTGCCAGCAGCGCCACTAGCGCCAAGTACAATGAGCAGTTCTTC. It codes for CASSATSAKYNEQFF.

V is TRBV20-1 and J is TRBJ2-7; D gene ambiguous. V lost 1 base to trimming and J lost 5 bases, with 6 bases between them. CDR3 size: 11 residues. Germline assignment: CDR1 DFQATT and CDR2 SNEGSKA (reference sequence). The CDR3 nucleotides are TGCAGTGCTAGAGCGGGCCACGAGCAGTACTTC. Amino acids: CSARAGHEQYF.

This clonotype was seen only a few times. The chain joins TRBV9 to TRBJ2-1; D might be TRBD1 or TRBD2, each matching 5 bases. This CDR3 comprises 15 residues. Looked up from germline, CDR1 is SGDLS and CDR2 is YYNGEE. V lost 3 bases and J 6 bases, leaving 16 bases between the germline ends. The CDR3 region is CASSAQGVLSNEQFF. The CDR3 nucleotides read TGTGCCAGCAGCGCGCAGGGAGTACTTTCCAATGAGCAGTTCTTC.

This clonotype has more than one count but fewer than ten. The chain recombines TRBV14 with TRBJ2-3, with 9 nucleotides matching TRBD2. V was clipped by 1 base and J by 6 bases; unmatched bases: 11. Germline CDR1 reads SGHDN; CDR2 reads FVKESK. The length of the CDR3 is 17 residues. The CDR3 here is CASSQGLWAGGRDTQYF. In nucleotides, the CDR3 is TGTGCCAGCAGCCAAGGCCTATGGGCGGGAGGGCGTGATACGCAGTATTTT.

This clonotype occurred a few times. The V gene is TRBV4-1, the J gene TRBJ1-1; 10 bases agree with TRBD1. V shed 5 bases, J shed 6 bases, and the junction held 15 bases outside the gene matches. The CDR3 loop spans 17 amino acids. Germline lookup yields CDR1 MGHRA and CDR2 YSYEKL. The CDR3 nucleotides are TGCGCCAGCAGCGAAGCCCCGACCGGGACAGGGGAGTCTGAAGCTTTCTTT. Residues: CASSEAPTGTGESEAFF.

CDR3 region: CSAPRGGETQYF. CDR3 bases: TGCAGTGCCCCGCGTGGGGGGGAGACCCAGTACTTC. The gene calls are TRBV20-1 and TRBJ2-5; D might be TRBD2 (6 bases). CDR1 DFQATT and CDR2 SNEGSKA come from the germline V gene (reference sequence). This CDR3 contains 12 residues. V was clipped by 6 bases and J by 5 bases, with 13 bases between them.

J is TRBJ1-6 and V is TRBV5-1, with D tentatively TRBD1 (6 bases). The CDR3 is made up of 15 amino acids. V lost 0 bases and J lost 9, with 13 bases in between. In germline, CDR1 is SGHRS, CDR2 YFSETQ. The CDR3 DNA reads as TGCGCCAGCAGCTTGGATGGACAGCGTGTTTCACCCCTCCACTTT. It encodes CASSLDGQRVSPLHF.

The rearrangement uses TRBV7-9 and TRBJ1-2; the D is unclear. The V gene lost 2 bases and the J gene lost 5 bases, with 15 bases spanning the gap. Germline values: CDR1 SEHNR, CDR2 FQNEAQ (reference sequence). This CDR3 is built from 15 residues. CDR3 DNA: TGTGCCAGCAGCTTATCAGACGGAGGACGGTATGGCTACACCTTC. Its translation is CASSLSDGGRYGYTF. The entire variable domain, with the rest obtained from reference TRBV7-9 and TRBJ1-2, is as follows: DTGVSQNPRHKITKRGQNVTFRCDPISEHNRLYWYRQTLGQGPEFLTYFQNEAQLEKSRLLSDRFSAERPKGSFSTLEIQRTEQGDSAMYLCASSLSDGGRYGYTFGSGTRLTVV.

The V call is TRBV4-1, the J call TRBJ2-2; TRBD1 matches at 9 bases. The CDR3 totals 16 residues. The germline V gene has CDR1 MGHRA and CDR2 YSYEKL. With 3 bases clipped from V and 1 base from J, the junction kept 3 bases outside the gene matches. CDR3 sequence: CASSQGQGVNTGELFF. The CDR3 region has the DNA TGCGCCAGCAGCCAGGGACAGGGAGTGAACACCGGGGAGCTGTTTTTT.

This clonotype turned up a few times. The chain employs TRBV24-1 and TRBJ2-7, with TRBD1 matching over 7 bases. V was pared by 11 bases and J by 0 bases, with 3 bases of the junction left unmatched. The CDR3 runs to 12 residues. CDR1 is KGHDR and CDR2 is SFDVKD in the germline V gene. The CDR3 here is CAIRDSSYEQYF. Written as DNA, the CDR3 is TGTGCCATCCGGGACAGCTCCTACGAGCAGTACTTC.

In DNA, the CDR3 is TGTGCCAGTGGGCGAGAGACCGGGGAGCTGTTTTTT. It specifies CASGRETGELFF. This sequence joins TRBV2 and TRBJ2-2, with D uncertain. Germline CDR1 SNHLY, CDR2 FYNNEI. The CDR3 contains 12 residues. V was shortened by 9 bases and J by 5 bases, with 10 bases between the two germline ends.

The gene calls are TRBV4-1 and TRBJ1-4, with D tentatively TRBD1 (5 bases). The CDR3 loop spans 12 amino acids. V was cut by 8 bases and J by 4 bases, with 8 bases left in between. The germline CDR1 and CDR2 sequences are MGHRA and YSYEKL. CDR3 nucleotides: TGCGCCAGCGGGGGTCTTAATGAAAAACTGTTTTTT. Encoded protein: CASGGLNEKLFF.

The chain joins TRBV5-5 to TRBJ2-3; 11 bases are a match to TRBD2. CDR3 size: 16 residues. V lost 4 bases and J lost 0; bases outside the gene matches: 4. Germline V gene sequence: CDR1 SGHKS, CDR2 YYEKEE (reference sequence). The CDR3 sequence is CASSPLAGASTDTQYF. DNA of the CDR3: TGTGCCAGCAGCCCACTAGCGGGGGCTAGCACAGATACGCAGTATTTT.

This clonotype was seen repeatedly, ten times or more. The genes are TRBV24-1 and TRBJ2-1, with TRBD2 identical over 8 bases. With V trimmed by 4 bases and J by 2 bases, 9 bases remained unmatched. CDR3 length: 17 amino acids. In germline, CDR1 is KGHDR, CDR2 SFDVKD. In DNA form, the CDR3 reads TGTGCCACCAGTGACTCCTTCGGGAGGGAAACCTACAATGAGCAGTTCTTC. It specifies CATSDSFGRETYNEQFF.

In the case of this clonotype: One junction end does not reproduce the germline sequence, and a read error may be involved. This CDR3 is CSARGLAGGLDTQYF. The CDR3, as DNA: TGCAGCGCTAGGGGGTTAGCGGGAGGGCTGGATACGCAGTATTTT. The V and J genes are TRBV20-1 and TRBJ2-3, with 11 bases identical to TRBD2. CDR3 length: 15 residues. Germline lookup yields CDR1 DFQATT and CDR2 SNEGSKA (reference sequence).

The CDR3 protein is CASRFGGSTDTQYF. The CDR3 bases are TGTGCCAGCAGATTCGGGGGGAGCACAGATACGCAGTATTTT. V usage is TRBV6-5 and J usage is TRBJ2-3, with 7 nucleotides matching TRBD2. CDR1 and CDR2 (germline): MNHEY, SVGAGI. This CDR3 spans 14 amino acids. V trimming: 6 bases; J trimming: 0 bases; junction bases outside the gene matches: 3.

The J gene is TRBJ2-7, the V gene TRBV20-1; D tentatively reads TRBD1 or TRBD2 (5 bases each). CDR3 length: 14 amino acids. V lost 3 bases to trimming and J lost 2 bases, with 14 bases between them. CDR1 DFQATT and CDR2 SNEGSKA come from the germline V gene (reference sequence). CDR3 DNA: TGCAGTGCTAGGGGGGATGACACAACCTACGAGCAGTACTTC. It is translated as CSARGDDTTYEQYF.

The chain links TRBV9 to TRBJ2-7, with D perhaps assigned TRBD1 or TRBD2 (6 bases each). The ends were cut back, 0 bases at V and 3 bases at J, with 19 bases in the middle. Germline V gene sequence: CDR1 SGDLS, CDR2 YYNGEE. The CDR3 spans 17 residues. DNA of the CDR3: TGTGCCAGCAGCGTAGGAGTCCAGGGGACGGGGGTCTACGAGCAGTACTTC. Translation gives CASSVGVQGTGVYEQYF.

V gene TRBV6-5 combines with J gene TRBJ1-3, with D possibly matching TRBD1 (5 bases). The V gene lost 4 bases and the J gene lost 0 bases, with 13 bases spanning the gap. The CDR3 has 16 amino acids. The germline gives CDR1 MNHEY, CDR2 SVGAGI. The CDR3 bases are TGTGCCAGCAGTTCTCGTCCGGGGGTCTCTGGAAACACCATATATTTT. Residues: CASSSRPGVSGNTIYF.